The 12 T cell receptor beta chains below all came from one sample that was sequenced in a study of blood T cell repertoires in COVID-19. Method: immunoSEQ multiplex PCR; TCRdb's copy keeps in-frame clones and lacks some. This table has some 170,000 clones, 82% appearing once. Sequencing input: peripheral blood. The receptors stem from a woman aged 70-85 years with acute or convalescent COVID-19.

This rearrangement joins TRBV30 to TRBJ2-7; a possible D gene is TRBD1 (5 bases). This CDR3 contains 12 residues. V gave up 4 bases and J gave up 5 bases, with 12 bases separating them. Germline V gene sequence: CDR1 GTSNPN, CDR2 SVGIG (reference sequence). CDR3 protein: CAWKGSGDEQYF. The CDR3 coding sequence is TGTGCCTGGAAGGGGTCCGGCGACGAGCAGTACTTC.

This clone was observed once. This rearrangement joins TRBV12-5 to TRBJ2-3; 14 bases line up with TRBD2. The junction had 7 bases not matched to a gene; V was cut back by 4 bases and J by 7 bases. Looked up from germline, CDR1 is LGHNT and CDR2 is FRNRAP. The CDR3 extends over 16 amino acids. CDR3 nucleotide sequence: TGTGCTAGTGGTTCTTCGGGACTAGCGGGAGTATATACGCAGTATTTT. This codes for CASGSSGLAGVYTQYF. Combining the CDR3 with reference TRBV12-5 and TRBJ2-3 gives the whole variable domain DARVTQTPRHKVTEMGQEVTMRCQPILGHNTVFWYRQTMMQGLELLAYFRNRAPLDDSGMPKDRFSAEMPDATLATLKIQPSEPRDSAVYFCASGSSGLAGVYTQYFGPGTRLTVL.

V and J are TRBV7-9 and TRBJ1-2, with D possibly matching TRBD1 (6 bases). Per the germline V gene, CDR1 is SEHNR and CDR2 is FQNEAQ (reference sequence). V lost 7 bases and J 3 bases, leaving 18 bases between the germline ends. The CDR3 is made up of 15 amino acids. The CDR3 region is CASTYNEQGYYGYTF. The CDR3 DNA reads as TGTGCCAGCACCTATAACGAACAGGGCTACTATGGCTACACCTTC.

The chain links TRBV4-1 to TRBJ1-5, with TRBD1 identical over 7 bases. V shed 1 base and J 6 bases; nucleotides not matched to a gene: 6. CDR3 length: 15 residues. The germline CDR1 and CDR2 sequences are MGHRA and YSYEKL. The CDR3: CASSQATGAPQPQHF. CDR3 nucleotides: TGCGCCAGCAGCCAAGCTACAGGGGCGCCTCAGCCCCAGCATTTT.

This clone occurred a few times. The J gene is TRBJ1-2, the V gene TRBV28; a possible D gene is TRBD1 (6 bases). The V and J ends lost 8 bases and 7 bases respectively, with 20 bases between them. Germline CDR1 reads MDHEN; CDR2 reads SYDVKM. The CDR3 spans 14 residues. Written as DNA, the CDR3 is TGTGCCAGCCTTAACCCCCAGGGGTGGAGTGGCTACACCTTC. The encoded protein is CASLNPQGWSGYTF.

The chain combines TRBV11-2 with TRBJ2-2; D not resolved. V dropped 0 bases and J dropped 0 bases, with 5 bases sitting between them. Germline V lookup: CDR1 SGHAT, CDR2 FQNNGV. The CDR3 length is 15 residues. This CDR3 is CASSLDPANTGELFF. The CDR3, as DNA: TGTGCCAGCAGCTTAGATCCCGCGAACACCGGGGAGCTGTTTTTT.

The chain joins TRBV5-4 to TRBJ2-1; TRBD2 matches 11 bases. This CDR3 comprises 16 residues. Germline V gives CDR1 SGHNT, CDR2 YYREEE (reference sequence). With 2 bases clipped from V and 1 base from J, the junction kept 2 bases outside the gene matches. CDR3 amino acids: CASSFRLAGSYNEQFF. Here the CDR3 DNA reads TGTGCCAGCAGCTTCCGACTAGCGGGATCCTACAATGAGCAGTTCTTC.

CDR3 nucleotide sequence: TGTGCCAGCAGCTTAGTTTCCAGCGAGCCTTTCACCTACGAGCAGTACTTC. Residues: CASSLVSSEPFTYEQYF. V usage is TRBV7-2 and J usage is TRBJ2-7; D call uncertain. The CDR3 totals 17 residues. V lost 1 base, J lost 2 bases, and 18 bases lay in between. Germline V lookup: CDR1 SGHTA, CDR2 FQGNSA.

This clone was seen a single time. V usage is TRBV7-2 and J usage is TRBJ2-3; 7 bases map to TRBD2. The germline V gene has CDR1 SGHTA and CDR2 FQGNSA. Unmatched junction bases numbered 9, after V lost 7 bases and J lost 2 bases. The CDR3 contains 15 residues. This chain's CDR3 is CASTKSAGATDTQYF. The DNA of the CDR3 is TGTGCCAGCACCAAATCGGCGGGAGCCACAGATACGCAGTATTTT.

The rearrangement links TRBV2 to TRBJ2-3; 10 nucleotides agree with TRBD1. The CDR3 consists of 15 residues. The germline gives CDR1 SNHLY, CDR2 FYNNEI. With 5 bases clipped from V and 4 bases from J, the junction kept 6 bases outside the gene matches. Here the CDR3 DNA reads TGTGCCAGCAGTATAAAAGGACAGGGGGCAGATACGCAGTATTTT. Translation gives CASSIKGQGADTQYF. Using reference TRBV2 and TRBJ2-3 for the parts outside the CDR3, the full variable domain is EPEVTQTPSHQVTQMGQEVILRCVPISNHLYFYWYRQILGQKVEFLVSFYNNEISEKSEIFDDQFSVERPDGSNFTLKIRSTKLEDSAMYFCASSIKGQGADTQYFGPGTRLTVL.

The chain is built from TRBV5-4 and TRBJ2-3; D not certain. The length of the CDR3 is 12 residues. The germline V and J ends were trimmed by 1 base and 4 bases, with 4 bases remaining between them. Germline lookup yields CDR1 SGHNT and CDR2 YYREEE (reference sequence). The CDR3 DNA reads as TGTGCCAGCAGCTTGTCCTCAGATACGCAGTATTTT. Translation gives CASSLSSDTQYF.

The chain recombines TRBV7-2 with TRBJ2-1; D is perhaps TRBD2 (6 bases). V dropped 5 bases and J dropped 0 bases, with 14 bases sitting between them. The CDR3 covers 16 residues. CDR1 and CDR2 (germline): SGHTA, FQGNSA. The CDR3 spells CASSTQAGSSYNEQFF. The CDR3 coding sequence is TGTGCCAGCAGCACCCAAGCGGGTTCCTCCTACAATGAGCAGTTCTTC. Variable domain in full (rest from reference TRBV7-2 and TRBJ2-1): GAGVSQSPSNKVTEKGKDVELRCDPISGHTALYWYRQSLGQGLEFLIYFQGNSAPDKSGLPSDRFSAERTGGSVSTLTIQRTQQEDSAVYLCASSTQAGSSYNEQFFGPGTRLTVL.